These T cell receptor beta chains were read from a single sample in a study of regulatory T cells in long-lasting Graves disease. TCRdb called the multiplex PCR reads again in MiXCR, with one record for every CDR3 protein. This table has a few hundred thousand distinct CDR3 sequences, 18% appearing once. These records were also assigned to another study, of T cells in Graves' hyperthyroidism and ophthalmopathy.

Sequencing used peripheral blood mononuclear cells (PBMCs), obtained at new diagnosis, from a patient treated with antithyroid drugs. The receptors come from a woman aged 25-40 years with Graves disease. Each CDR3 is given with its conserved first and last residue. D genes are given only for firm matches. Rows may omit the clone size; those that give it use once, few, many or a size class.

size	D	V	J	DNA	CDR3
many	NA	TRBV20-1	TRBJ2-1	TGCAGTGTCGAGTGGCCTTACAATGAGCAGTTCTTC	CSVEWPYNEQFF
NA	TRBD2	TRBV7-9	TRBJ2-1	TGTGCCAGTTCGTTAGCGGGAGTCGTCTACAATGAGCAGTTCTTC	CASSLAGVVYNEQFF
many	NA	TRBV12-3/TRBV12-4	TRBJ1-1	TGTGCCAGCAGTTCCCCGGGTACGAACACTGAAGCTTTCTTT	CASSSPGTNTEAFF
many	NA	TRBV12-3/TRBV12-4	TRBJ1-3	TGTGCCAGCAGTACAGACAGTAACACCATATATTTT	CASSTDSNTIYF
many	NA	TRBV20-1	TRBJ1-4	TGCAGTGCTAGAGATGTTGTGGGTGAAAAACTGTTTTTT	CSARDVVGEKLFF
many	NA	TRBV4-1	TRBJ1-1	TGCGCCAGCAGCCAAGAACCTGCCATCCAGAACACTGAAGCTTTCTTT	CASSQEPAIQNTEAFF
many	NA	TRBV12-3/TRBV12-4	TRBJ1-1	TGTGCCAGCAGTTCCCCCTCGGCGGGGGCGAACACTGAAGCTTTCTTT	CASSSPSAGANTEAFF
many	NA	TRBV4-1	TRBJ1-2	TGCGCCAGCAGCCAGCGTTGGCTTTCGGGAGGCTACACCTTC	CASSQRWLSGGYTF
NA	TRBD1	TRBV2	TRBJ2-2	TGTGCCAGCAGAGCCGGGACAGGGAACACCGGGGAGCTGTTTTTT	CASRAGTGNTGELFF
many	NA	TRBV29-1	TRBJ1-2	TGCAGCACGAAGGGGTGGGCTAACTATGGCTACACCTTC	CSTKGWANYGYTF
many	TRBD2	TRBV12-3/TRBV12-4	TRBJ2-6	TGTGCCAGCAGGCAGCGGGGTGTCTCTGGGGCCAACGTCCTGACTTTC	CASRQRGVSGANVLTF
few	TRBD1	TRBV20-1	TRBJ1-2	TGCAGTGCTAGAGCCGGGACAGCTGATGGCTACACCTTC	CSARAGTADGYTF
many	NA	TRBV11-2	TRBJ1-5	TGTGCCAGCAGCCCCTACCCGACAGGCGGCAATCAGCCCCAGCATTTT	CASSPYPTGGNQPQHF
many	NA	TRBV12-3/TRBV12-4	TRBJ1-1	TGTGCCAGCAGTTTGGGGAGGGAGAAGACTGAAGCTTTCTTT	CASSLGREKTEAFF
NA	TRBD2	TRBV7-2	TRBJ2-3	TGTGCCAGCAGCCGCACTAGCGGGGGGGCCCCAGATACGCAGTATTTT	CASSRTSGGAPDTQYF
many	TRBD2	TRBV13	TRBJ2-7	TGTGCCAGCAGCCCCCCCGGGCGGGGGGCCCGGTACTTC	CASSPPGRGARYF
few	NA	TRBV19	TRBJ1-5	TGTGCCAGTAGTATAGCCGGGAGGAATCAGCCCCAGCATTTT	CASSIAGRNQPQHF
NA	NA	TRBV20-1	TRBJ1-2	TGCAGTGCTAGAGACCGGGGGAGGACTCGAGGCTACACCTTC	CSARDRGRTRGYTF
few	NA	TRBV18	TRBJ1-4	TGTGCCAGCTCACTCCCGGGAGGAGTCGAAAAACTGTTTTTT	CASSLPGGVEKLFF
many	TRBD1	TRBV5-1	TRBJ2-7	TGTGCCAGCAGCTTGGACTCGGGACAGGGGGCCTCCTACGAGCAGTACTTC	CASSLDSGQGASYEQYF
many	TRBD1	TRBV20-1	TRBJ1-1	TGCAGTGCTAGAGGGGCGGGGGTAGGGGGCCCTACTGAAGCTTTCTTT	CSARGAGVGGPTEAFF
many	TRBD1	TRBV12-5	TRBJ1-1	TGTGCTAGTGGTTTGGTACTGGGACAGGAGACTGAAGCTTTCTTT	CASGLVLGQETEAFF
many	NA	TRBV7-2	TRBJ1-1	TGTGCCAGCAGCCTCTCGGGGGGGGATAACACTGAAGCTTTCTTT	CASSLSGGDNTEAFF
many	TRBD2	TRBV20-1	TRBJ2-5	TGCAGTGCTCCAAACCCCGGACTAGCGACCTGGACCCAGTACTTC	CSAPNPGLATWTQYF
many	NA	TRBV7-9	TRBJ2-7	TGTGCCAGCAGCCCCTCCCCCGCGCCCTACGAGCAGTACTTC	CASSPSPAPYEQYF
many	NA	TRBV5-1	TRBJ2-1	TGCGCCAGTTACCCCGGGGGAGGCTACAATGAGCAGTTCTTC	CASYPGGGYNEQFF
many	TRBD1	TRBV4-1	TRBJ2-5	TGCGCCAGCTCTACAAAGGGACAGCCAGAAGAGACCCAGTACTTC	CASSTKGQPEETQYF
many	NA	TRBV6-2/TRBV6-3	TRBJ2-5	TGTGCCAGCAGCATCCGGGGAGCCGACTGGGGGGAAACCCAGTACTTC	CASSIRGADWGETQYF
many	NA	TRBV12-3/TRBV12-4	TRBJ2-2	TGTGCCAGCCGACGGACAGAGGCCGGGGAGCTGTTTTTT	CASRRTEAGELFF
few	NA	TRBV13	TRBJ1-1	TGTGCCAGCATCCAGTCCCCAGGCCGCCCCAAAGCTTTCTTT	CASIQSPGRPKAFF
NA	TRBD1	TRBV19	TRBJ2-2	TGTGCCAGTCTTCCCGGGACAGGGATCCCCGGGGAGCTGTTTTTT	CASLPGTGIPGELFF
many	NA	TRBV5-1	TRBJ1-1	TGCGCCAGCAGCTTGTTGACGGACACTGAAGCTTTCTTT	CASSLLTDTEAFF
many	NA	TRBV4-1	TRBJ1-1	TGCGCCAGCAGCCAGAAGGGAGATACCTTTAGCGCTTTCTTT	CASSQKGDTFSAFF
few	NA	TRBV5-1	TRBJ1-6	TGCGCCAGCAGCTTGATAAAAAAAAGCTCCTATAATTCACCCCTCCACTTT	CASSLIKKSSYNSPLHF
many	NA	TRBV20-1	TRBJ1-1	TGCAGTGCTAGAGATTTGGGCAGGGTTATCGCTGAAGCTTTCTTT	CSARDLGRVIAEAFF
few	TRBD1	TRBV5-1	TRBJ1-1	TGCGCCAGCAAATCCGGGACAGCTAAGGGCACTGGAGCTTTCTTT	CASKSGTAKGTGAFF
many	NA	TRBV4-1	TRBJ2-7	TGTGCCAGCAGCCAAGTTCTAGCGACCTACGAGCAGTACTTC	CASSQVLATYEQYF
NA	TRBD1	TRBV7-6	TRBJ1-1	TGTGCCAGCAGCACGGACAGGGATGGCGTGAACACTGAAGCTTTCTTT	CASSTDRDGVNTEAFF